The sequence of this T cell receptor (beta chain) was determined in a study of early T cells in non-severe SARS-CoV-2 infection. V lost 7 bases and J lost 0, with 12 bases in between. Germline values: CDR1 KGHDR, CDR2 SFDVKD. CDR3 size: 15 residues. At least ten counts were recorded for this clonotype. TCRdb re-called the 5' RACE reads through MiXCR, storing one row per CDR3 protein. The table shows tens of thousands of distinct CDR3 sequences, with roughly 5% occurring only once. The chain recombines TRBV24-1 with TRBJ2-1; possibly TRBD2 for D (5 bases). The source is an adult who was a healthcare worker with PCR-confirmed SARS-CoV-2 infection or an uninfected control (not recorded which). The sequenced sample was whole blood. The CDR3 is CATRGAESSYNEQFF. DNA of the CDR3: TGTGCCACCAGGGGAGCGGAGAGCTCCTACAATGAGCAGTTCTTC.